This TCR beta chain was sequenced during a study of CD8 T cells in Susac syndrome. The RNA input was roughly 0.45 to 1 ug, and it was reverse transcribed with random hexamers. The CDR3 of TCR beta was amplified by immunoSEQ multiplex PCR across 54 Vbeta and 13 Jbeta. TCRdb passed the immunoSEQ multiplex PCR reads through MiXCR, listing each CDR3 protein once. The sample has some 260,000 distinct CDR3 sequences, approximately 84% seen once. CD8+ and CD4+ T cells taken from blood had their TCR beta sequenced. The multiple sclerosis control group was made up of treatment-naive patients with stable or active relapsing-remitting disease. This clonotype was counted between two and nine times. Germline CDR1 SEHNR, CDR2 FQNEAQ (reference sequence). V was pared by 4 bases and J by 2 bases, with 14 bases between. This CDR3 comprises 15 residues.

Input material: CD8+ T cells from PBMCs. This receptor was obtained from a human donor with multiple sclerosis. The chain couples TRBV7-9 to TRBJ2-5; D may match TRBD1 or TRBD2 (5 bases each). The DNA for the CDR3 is TGTGCCAGCAGCTCACCGGGACCCCCGCAAGAGACCCAGTACTTC. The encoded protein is CASSSPGPPQETQYF.